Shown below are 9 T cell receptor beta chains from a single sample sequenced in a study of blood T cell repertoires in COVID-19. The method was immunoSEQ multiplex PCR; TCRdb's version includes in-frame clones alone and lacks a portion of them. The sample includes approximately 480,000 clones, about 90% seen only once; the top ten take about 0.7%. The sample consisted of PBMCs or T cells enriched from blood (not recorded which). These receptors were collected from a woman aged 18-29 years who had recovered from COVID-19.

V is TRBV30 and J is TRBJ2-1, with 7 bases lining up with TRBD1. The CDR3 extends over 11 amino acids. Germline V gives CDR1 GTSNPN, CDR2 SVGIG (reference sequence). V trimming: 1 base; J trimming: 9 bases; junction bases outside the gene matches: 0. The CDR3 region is CAWSGQGEQFF. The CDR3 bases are TGTGCCTGGAGTGGACAGGGTGAGCAGTTCTTC.

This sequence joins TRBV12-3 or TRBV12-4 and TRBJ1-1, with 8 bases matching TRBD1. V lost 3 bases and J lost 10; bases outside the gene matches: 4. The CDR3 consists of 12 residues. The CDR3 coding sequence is TGTGCCAGCAGTTTGGCGGACAGGGTAGCTTTCTTT. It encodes CASSLADRVAFF.

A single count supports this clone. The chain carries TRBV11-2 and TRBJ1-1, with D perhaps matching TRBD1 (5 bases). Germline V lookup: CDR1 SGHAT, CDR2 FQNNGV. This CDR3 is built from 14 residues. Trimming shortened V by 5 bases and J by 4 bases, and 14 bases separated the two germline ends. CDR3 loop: CASSPLTGGTEAFF. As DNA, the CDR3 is TGTGCCAGCAGCCCACTAACGGGGGGCACTGAAGCTTTCTTT.

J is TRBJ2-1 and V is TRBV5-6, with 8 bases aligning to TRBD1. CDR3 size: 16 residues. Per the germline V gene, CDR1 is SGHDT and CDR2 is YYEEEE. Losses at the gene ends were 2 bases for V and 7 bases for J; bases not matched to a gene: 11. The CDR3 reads CASSFTQGASINEQFF. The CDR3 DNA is TGTGCCAGCAGCTTCACTCAGGGGGCTAGTATTAATGAGCAGTTCTTC. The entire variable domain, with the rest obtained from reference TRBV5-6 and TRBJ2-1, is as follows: DAGVTQSPTHLIKTRGQQVTLRCSPKSGHDTVSWYQQALGQGPQFIFQYYEEEERQRGNFPDRFSGHQFPNYSSELNVNALLLGDSALYLCASSFTQGASINEQFFGPGTRLTVL.

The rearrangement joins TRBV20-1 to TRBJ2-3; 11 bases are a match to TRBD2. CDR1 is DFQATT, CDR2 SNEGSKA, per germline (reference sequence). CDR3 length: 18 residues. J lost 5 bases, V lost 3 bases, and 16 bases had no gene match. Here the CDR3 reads CSASHLGSGGAAEDTQYF. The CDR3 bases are TGCAGTGCTAGTCACCTCGGTAGCGGGGGGGCGGCGGAAGATACGCAGTATTTT.

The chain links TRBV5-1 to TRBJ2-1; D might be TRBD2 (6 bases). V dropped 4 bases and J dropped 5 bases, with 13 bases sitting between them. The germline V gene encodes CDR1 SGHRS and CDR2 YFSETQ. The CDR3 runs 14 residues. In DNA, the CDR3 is TGCGCCAGCAGCCCTTTCGGCGGGGACAATGAGCAGTTCTTC. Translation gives CASSPFGGDNEQFF.

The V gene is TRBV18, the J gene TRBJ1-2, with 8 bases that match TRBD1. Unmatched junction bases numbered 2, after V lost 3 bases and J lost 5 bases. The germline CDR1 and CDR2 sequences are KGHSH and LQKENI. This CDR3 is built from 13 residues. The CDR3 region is CASSPTGEYGYTF. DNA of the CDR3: TGTGCCAGCTCACCGACAGGGGAATATGGCTACACCTTC.

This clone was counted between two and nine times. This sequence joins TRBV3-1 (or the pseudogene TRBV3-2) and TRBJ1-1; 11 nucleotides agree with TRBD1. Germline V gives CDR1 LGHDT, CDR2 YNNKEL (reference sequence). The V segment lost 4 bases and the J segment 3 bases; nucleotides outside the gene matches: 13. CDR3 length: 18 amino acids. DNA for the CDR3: TGTGCCAGCAGCCCCCCCCGGGACAGGGGGAGTGGGCACACTGAAGCTTTCTTT. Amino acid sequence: CASSPPRDRGSGHTEAFF.

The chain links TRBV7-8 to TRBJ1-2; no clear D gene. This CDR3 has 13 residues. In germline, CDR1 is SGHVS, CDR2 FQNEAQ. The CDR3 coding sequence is TGTGCAGGCGGGGTTTCATCTAACTATGGCTACACCTTC. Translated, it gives CAGGVSSNYGYTF.